The 20 T cell receptor beta chains below were found in one sample sequenced in a study of regulatory T cells in long-lasting Graves disease. As to time point: persistent/refractory GD, antithyroid drugs over 5 years with positive TRAb. Generation of the TCR library employed RNA extracted from PBMCs. Libraries of TCR beta came from iRepertoire HTBI primers plus Arm-PCR of CDR3 regions. MiXCR was run by TCRdb on the multiplex PCR reads, yielding one entry per CDR3 protein. This sample has under 500,000 distinct CDR3 sequences, with around 21% found just once. Sequenced here: peripheral blood mononuclear cells (PBMCs), sampled when the disease was refractory, from a patient treated with antithyroid drugs. All receptors come from a female donor with Graves disease.

This clonotype was recorded many times. The V and J genes are TRBV20-1 and TRBJ1-5; TRBD1 aligns across 8 bases. Germline V gene lookup returns CDR1 DFQATT and CDR2 SNEGSKA (reference sequence). V dropped 6 bases and J dropped 0; count of bases not matched to a gene: 4. The CDR3 totals 14 residues. The CDR3 DNA follows: TGCAGTGCCCGGACAGGGTCTAGCAATCAGCCCCAGCATTTT. Residues: CSARTGSSNQPQHF.

This clonotype occurred many times. This rearrangement joins TRBV20-1 to TRBJ2-7; TRBD2 aligns across 11 bases. The V gene's germline CDR1 is DFQATT and CDR2 SNEGSKA (reference sequence). The CDR3 has 13 residues. With 4 bases clipped from V and 2 bases from J, the junction kept 1 base outside the gene matches. CDR3 loop: CSAKGLAAYEQYF. The CDR3 bases are TGCAGTGCTAAGGGACTAGCGGCCTACGAGCAGTACTTC.

This clonotype came up once. The junction and the germline gene differ at one end; a read error may be behind it. This chain links TRBV7-2 with TRBJ2-7, with a weak D call TRBD1 (6 bases). This CDR3 has 13 amino acids. The V gene's germline CDR1 is SGHTA and CDR2 FQGNSA. The CDR3 sequence: CASSLTGTYGQYF. Written as DNA, the CDR3 is TGTGCCAGCAGCTTAACAGGGACCTACGGGCAGTACTTC.

The chain joins TRBV25-1 to TRBJ1-2; a weak D match, TRBD1 (6 bases). Germline-derived CDR1 and CDR2 are MGHDK and SYGVNS. V shed 3 bases and J shed 6 bases, with 14 bases lying between them. The CDR3 is 14 residues long. The CDR3 DNA reads TGTGCCAGCAGTGACTCGACGAGGGGGGATGGCTACACCTTC. Translation: CASSDSTRGDGYTF.

This clonotype was found many times. The chain joins TRBV7-2 to TRBJ2-7; the D gene could be TRBD1 or TRBD2 (5 bases each). Between the trimmed V and J ends, which lost 1 base and 5 bases, there was a span of 12 bases. Germline-derived CDR1 and CDR2 are SGHTA and FQGNSA. The CDR3 runs to 14 residues. The CDR3 bases are TGTGCCAGCAGCTTAGGGGGGAGTAAGGACGAGCAGTACTTC. Encoded protein: CASSLGGSKDEQYF.

In this sample, this clonotype turned up many times. V gene TRBV6-1 combines with J gene TRBJ1-4; D might be TRBD1 (5 bases). CDR1 is MNHNS, CDR2 SASEGT, per germline. This CDR3 has 14 amino acids. V was clipped by 7 bases and J by 7 bases, with 16 bases between them. The chain's CDR3 is CASTRGEESEKLFF. The CDR3 DNA sequence: TGTGCCAGCACAAGAGGGGAGGAGAGTGAAAAACTGTTTTTT.

In this sample, this clonotype turned up a few times. This chain uses TRBV15 with TRBJ2-7; no clear D. Trimming took off 5 bases at V and 6 bases at J, with 11 bases between the two ends. This CDR3 has 12 residues. Germline CDR1 and CDR2: LNHNV and YYDKDF (reference sequence). In DNA, the CDR3 is TGTGCCACCAGCGACGGTTGGGGCGAGCAGTACTTC. Its protein product is CATSDGWGEQYF.

Points on this clonotype: This may come from a read error, since a much larger clone is one base off. V and J are TRBV11-2 and TRBJ1-6; perhaps TRBD1 as D (5 bases). This CDR3 has 14 amino acids. Germline V lookup: CDR1 SGHAT, CDR2 FQNNGV. The CDR3 is CASAAGGLRSPLRF. CDR3 nucleotides: TGTGCCAGCGCCGCTGGGGGTTTGCGTTCACCCCTCCGCTTT.

The table lists this clonotype with many counts. The chain has TRBV12-3 or TRBV12-4 and TRBJ1-2; TRBD1 might be the D (5 bases). V shed 1 base and J shed 12 bases, with 12 bases lying between them. The CDR3 covers 12 residues. The DNA for the CDR3 is TGTGCCAGCAGTTTAGAAGGGACTAAGGACACCTTC. This gives the protein CASSLEGTKDTF.

The sample holds a few counts of this clonotype. The CDR3 does not end in the conserved phenylalanine or tryptophan, so this is likely a read error. This sequence joins TRBV7-8 and TRBJ1-1, with a tentative D call TRBD1 (5 bases). Germline values: CDR1 SGHVS, CDR2 FQNEAQ. With 1 base removed from V and 4 bases from J, the gap between germline ends came to 19 bases. The CDR3 has 17 amino acids. The CDR3 DNA is TGTGCCAGCAGCTTAGGCCGGGTTGCCAGGGAGGGCACTGAAGCTTTCCTT. Its translation is CASSLGRVAREGTEAFL.

The rearrangement joins TRBV20-1 to TRBJ1-5; 9 bases map to TRBD1. The V gene's germline CDR1 is DFQATT and CDR2 SNEGSKA (reference sequence). The V segment lost 0 bases and the J segment 2 bases; nucleotides outside the gene matches: 5. This CDR3 is built from 16 residues. The CDR3 sequence: CSARDGTGPGNQPQHF. The CDR3, as DNA: TGCAGTGCTAGAGATGGGACAGGGCCAGGCAATCAGCCCCAGCATTTT.

This sequence joins TRBV20-1 and TRBJ2-7; D not certain. The CDR3 has 15 residues. Germline V gives CDR1 DFQATT, CDR2 SNEGSKA (reference sequence). The ends were cut back, 2 bases at V and 6 bases at J, with 20 bases in the middle. CDR3 region: CSARRVGVDGGEQYF. The CDR3 bases are TGCAGTGCTAGAAGGGTGGGTGTGGACGGCGGCGAGCAGTACTTC.

A few counts support this clonotype. This clone may be a read error of a much larger clone one base away. The J gene is TRBJ2-4, the V gene TRBV28; 8 bases map to TRBD1. Germline-derived CDR1 and CDR2 are MDHEN and SYDVKM. The CDR3 contains 15 residues. In nucleotides, the CDR3 is TGTGCCAGCAGTTTAGCCCAGGGGGCGAAAAGCATTCAGTACTTC. It specifies CASSLAQGAKSIQYF.

At least ten counts were recorded for this clonotype. This chain connects TRBV2 to TRBJ2-5; 10 positions match TRBD1. V lost 4 bases and J lost 2; bases outside the gene matches: 16. The CDR3 is 19 residues long. From germline, CDR1 is SNHLY and CDR2 FYNNEI. CDR3 residues: CASSGFGQGGSRIQETQYF. The CDR3 DNA follows: TGTGCCAGCAGTGGCTTTGGACAGGGGGGTTCCCGAATTCAAGAGACCCAGTACTTC.

A few counts support this clonotype. The CDR3 nucleotides are TGCAGCGTTGAAGAGTTGGGTTGGTCTAGCGGGATTGTAGAGACCCAGTACTTC. Translated, it gives CSVEELGWSSGIVETQYF. This chain connects TRBV29-1 to TRBJ2-5, with TRBD2 matching over 9 bases. CDR3 size: 18 residues. Germline lookup yields CDR1 SQVTM and CDR2 ANQGSEA. Trimming took 0 bases from V and 4 from J; bases not matched to a gene: 15. The variable domain in full, completed from reference TRBV29-1 and TRBJ2-5, reads SAVISQKPSRDICQRGTSLTIQCQVDSQVTMMFWYRQQPGQSLTLIATANQGSEATYESGFVIDKFPISRPNLTFSTLTVSNMSPEDSSIYLCSVEELGWSSGIVETQYFGPGTRLLVL.

This clonotype came up a few times. The chain couples TRBV7-3 to TRBJ2-6; D gene unclear. The CDR3 spans 16 residues. Germline V gene sequence: CDR1 SGHTA, CDR2 FQGTGA. V gave up 4 bases and J gave up 3 bases, with 13 bases separating them. CDR3 sequence reads: CASSSMSPLGANVLTF. The CDR3 DNA reads as TGTGCCAGCAGCTCGATGTCCCCTCTTGGGGCCAACGTCCTGACTTTC.

This clonotype was observed a handful of times. The chain joins TRBV30 to TRBJ1-2; D unclear. The CDR3 extends over 13 amino acids. Trimming removed 1 base at V and 8 bases at J, with 14 bases between. Germline CDR1 is GTSNPN and CDR2 is SVGIG (reference sequence). The CDR3, as DNA: TGTGCCTGGAGTGGTCCCACCCATGGAGGCTACACCTTC. Translation: CAWSGPTHGGYTF.

This clonotype was counted only a few times. The chain carries TRBV15 and TRBJ1-5; a possible D gene is TRBD1 (6 bases). Trimming stripped 4 bases from V and 3 bases from J, with 13 bases between. Germline V gene lookup returns CDR1 LNHNV and CDR2 YYDKDF (reference sequence). The CDR3 runs to 15 residues. Here the CDR3 DNA reads TGTGCCACCAGCACCCCGGACAGCGCCAATCAGCCCCAGCATTTT. Protein: CATSTPDSANQPQHF.

Remarks on this clonotype: A much larger clonotype is one base distant, so this may be a read error. A read error is likely, as this CDR3 ends without the conserved phenylalanine or tryptophan. The chain couples TRBV12-3 or TRBV12-4 to TRBJ2-4; no definite D call. The CDR3 loop spans 12 amino acids. With 4 bases removed from V and 8 bases from J, the gap between germline ends came to 9 bases. CDR3 sequence reads: CASSYHRDIQYL. CDR3 bases: TGTGCCAGCAGTTACCATAGGGACATTCAGTACCTC.

This clonotype showed up many times. J is TRBJ1-1 and V is TRBV3-1; D unresolved. Germline V gene data show CDR1 as LGHDT and CDR2 as YNNKEL (reference sequence). The V and J ends lost 3 bases and 4 bases respectively, with 12 bases between them. The CDR3 covers 14 residues. CDR3 bases: TGTGCCAGCAGCCAGGGAGACCTAATCACTGAAGCTTTCTTT. The encoded protein is CASSQGDLITEAFF.